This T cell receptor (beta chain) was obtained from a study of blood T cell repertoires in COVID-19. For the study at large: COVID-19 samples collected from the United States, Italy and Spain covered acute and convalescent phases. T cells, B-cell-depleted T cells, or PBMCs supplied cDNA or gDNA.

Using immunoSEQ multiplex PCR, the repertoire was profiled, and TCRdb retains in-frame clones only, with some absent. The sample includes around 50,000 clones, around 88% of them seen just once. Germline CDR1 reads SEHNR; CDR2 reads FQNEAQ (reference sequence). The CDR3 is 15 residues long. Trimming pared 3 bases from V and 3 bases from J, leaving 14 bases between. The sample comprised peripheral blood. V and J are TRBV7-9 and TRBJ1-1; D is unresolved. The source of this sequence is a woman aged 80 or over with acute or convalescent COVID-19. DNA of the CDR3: TGTGCCAGCAGCTTCGAGTCCAATCGATACACTGAAGCTTTCTTT. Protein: CASSFESNRYTEAFF. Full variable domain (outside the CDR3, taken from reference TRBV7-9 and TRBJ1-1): DTGVSQNPRHKITKRGQNVTFRCDPISEHNRLYWYRQTLGQGPEFLTYFQNEAQLEKSRLLSDRFSAERPKGSFSTLEIQRTEQGDSAMYLCASSFESNRYTEAFFGQGTRLTVV.